The rows below give T cell receptor beta chains drawn from one sample of a study of T cell responses to AZD1222 COVID-19 vaccine. Produced via immunoSEQ multiplex PCR; TCRdb's table is partial and in-frame only. Among around 99,000 clones listed, roughly 89% were seen once. The input for sequencing was peripheral blood, taken on day 0 of AZD1222 vaccination. The receptor set was obtained from an adult in good health. CDR3s include the opening cysteine and the closing phenylalanine or tryptophan. D genes are given only for firm matches. Where a row states a size, it is once, few, many or the class of an expanded clone; other rows omit it.

V: TRBV11-2; J: TRBJ2-7; D: NA; size: NA; CDR3: CASSLAGSGHYEQYF; DNA: TGTGCCAGCAGCTTAGCGGGAAGCGGACACTACGAGCAGTACTTC
V: TRBV3-1/TRBV3-2; J: TRBJ1-3; D: NA; size: once; CDR3: CASSQTARSGNTIYF; DNA: TGTGCCAGCAGCCAGACAGCTCGATCTGGAAACACCATATATTTT
V: TRBV2; J: TRBJ2-7; D: NA; size: NA; CDR3: CAPADSGIHEQYF; DNA: TGTGCCCCGGCGGACAGCGGAATTCACGAGCAGTACTTC
V: TRBV5-1; J: TRBJ2-7; D: TRBD2; size: NA; CDR3: CASRYGAGAGEQYF; DNA: TGCGCCAGCCGCTATGGAGCGGGGGCAGGCGAGCAGTACTTC
V: TRBV2; J: TRBJ1-5; D: NA; size: NA; CDR3: CASSERSYQPQHF; DNA: TGTGCCAGCAGTGAAAGATCGTATCAGCCCCAGCATTTT
V: TRBV19; J: TRBJ2-5; D: NA; size: NA; CDR3: CASSWAGSARETQYF; DNA: TGTGCCAGTAGTTGGGCAGGGTCGGCGCGAGAGACCCAGTACTTC
V: TRBV10-3; J: TRBJ1-4; D: NA; size: NA; CDR3: CAISDGVRANEKLFF; DNA: TGTGCCATCAGTGACGGGGTGCGAGCGAATGAAAAACTGTTTTTT
V: TRBV21-1; J: TRBJ2-7; D: NA; size: NA; CDR3: CASSTRQGHLNEQYF; DNA: TGTGCCAGCAGCACCCGACAGGGGCACTTGAACGAGCAGTACTTC
V: TRBV7-9; J: TRBJ2-7; D: NA; size: NA; CDR3: CASSLGSSEQYF; DNA: TGTGCCAGCAGCTTAGGGTCCAGCGAGCAGTACTTC
V: TRBV19; J: TRBJ2-2; D: NA; size: NA; CDR3: CASSLNMVNTGELFF; DNA: TGTGCCAGTAGTTTAAATATGGTAAACACCGGGGAGCTGTTTTTT
V: TRBV27; J: TRBJ2-7; D: TRBD1; size: once; CDR3: CASSPPRTGVEQYF; DNA: TGTGCCAGCAGCCCACCCAGGACAGGGGTCGAGCAGTACTTC
V: TRBV13; J: TRBJ1-2; D: NA; size: NA; CDR3: CASSLNRVGGYTF; DNA: TGTGCCAGCAGCTTAAACAGGGTTGGTGGCTACACCTTC
V: TRBV15; J: TRBJ1-4; D: NA; size: once; CDR3: CATSVLDLATNEKLFF; DNA: TGTGCCACCAGCGTTCTGGATCTGGCAACTAATGAAAAACTGTTTTTT
V: TRBV7-2; J: TRBJ1-1; D: NA; size: NA; CDR3: CASSSLGGAMNTEAFF; DNA: TGTGCCAGCAGCTCCTTAGGGGGGGCTATGAACACTGAAGCTTTCTTT
V: TRBV6-2/TRBV6-3; J: TRBJ2-1; D: NA; size: NA; CDR3: CASSLDRLGPVYEQFF; DNA: TGTGCCAGCAGCCTAGATCGACTGGGACCCGTTTATGAGCAGTTCTTC
V: TRBV21-1; J: TRBJ1-1; D: NA; size: few; CDR3: CASSKRGDDTEAFF; DNA: TGTGCCAGCAGCAAACGGGGTGACGACACTGAAGCTTTCTTT
V: TRBV29-1; J: TRBJ1-3; D: NA; size: NA; CDR3: CSVLDWSSGNTIYF; DNA: TGCAGCGTTCTTGACTGGAGCTCTGGAAACACCATATATTTT
V: TRBV7-3; J: TRBJ2-7; D: TRBD1; size: NA; CDR3: CASSLGQGSSYEQYF; DNA: TGTGCCAGCAGCCTTGGACAGGGTAGCTCCTACGAGCAGTACTTC
V: TRBV7-7; J: TRBJ2-7; D: NA; size: once; CDR3: CASSPGYASNEQYF; DNA: TGTGCCAGCAGCCCCGGGTATGCGTCCAACGAGCAGTACTTC
V: TRBV7-2; J: TRBJ1-2; D: NA; size: NA; CDR3: CASSLFRGPRYGYTF; DNA: TGTGCCAGCAGCTTATTCCGGGGGCCTCGCTATGGCTACACCTTC
V: TRBV29-1; J: TRBJ1-3; D: NA; size: NA; CDR3: CSVVIGAGNTIYF; DNA: TGCAGCGTTGTAATAGGGGCTGGAAACACCATATATTTT
V: TRBV7-6; J: TRBJ2-3; D: NA; size: NA; CDR3: CASNSRTGAADTQYF; DNA: TGTGCCAGCAACTCCCGGACGGGAGCAGCAGATACGCAGTATTTT
V: TRBV18; J: TRBJ2-1; D: TRBD2; size: NA; CDR3: CASSPPGHLGTSGGDSFF; DNA: TGTGCCAGCTCACCTCCAGGCCACTTGGGAACTAGCGGGGGAGATTCTTTCTTC
V: TRBV6-1; J: TRBJ2-1; D: TRBD2; size: NA; CDR3: CASSESGLAGVYEQFF; DNA: TGTGCCAGCAGTGAATCCGGACTAGCGGGGGTTTATGAGCAGTTCTTC
V: TRBV30; J: TRBJ2-7; D: NA; size: NA; CDR3: CAWIFGYEQYF; DNA: TGTGCCTGGATTTTTGGGTACGAGCAGTACTTC
V: TRBV11-2; J: TRBJ1-2; D: NA; size: NA; CDR3: CASSRDPTEIYGYTF; DNA: TGTGCCAGCAGCAGGGACCCGACTGAAATCTATGGCTACACCTTC
V: TRBV18; J: TRBJ2-7; D: TRBD1; size: NA; CDR3: CASSLDRDNYEQYF; DNA: TGTGCCAGCTCACTAGACAGGGATAACTACGAGCAGTACTTC
V: TRBV6-2/TRBV6-3; J: TRBJ1-2; D: NA; size: NA; CDR3: CASSYSGSYGYTF; DNA: TGTGCCAGCAGTTACTCTGGATCCTATGGCTACACCTTC
V: TRBV19; J: TRBJ1-1; D: NA; size: once; CDR3: CASSWGGDSGAFF; DNA: TGTGCCAGTAGTTGGGGTGGGGATTCGGGAGCTTTCTTT
V: TRBV4-3; J: TRBJ2-7; D: NA; size: NA; CDR3: CASSQFVGYEQYF; DNA: TGCGCCAGCAGCCAATTCGTAGGATACGAGCAGTACTTC
V: TRBV27; J: TRBJ1-1; D: NA; size: NA; CDR3: CASRRNLNTEAFF; DNA: TGTGCCAGCCGAAGGAACCTGAACACTGAAGCTTTCTTT
V: TRBV3-1/TRBV3-2; J: TRBJ1-4; D: NA; size: NA; CDR3: CASSLAVIGIREKLFF; DNA: TGTGCCAGCAGCCTCGCGGTCATAGGGATTCGGGAAAAACTGTTTTTT
V: TRBV25-1; J: TRBJ1-1; D: NA; size: NA; CDR3: CASSPLTEAFF; DNA: TGTGCCAGCAGTCCCCTCACTGAAGCTTTCTTT
V: TRBV7-8; J: TRBJ2-3; D: NA; size: NA; CDR3: CASSLVDTQYF; DNA: TGTGCCAGCAGCTTAGTCGATACGCAGTATTTT
V: TRBV6-5; J: TRBJ1-4; D: NA; size: NA; CDR3: CASSYGEKLFF; DNA: TGTGCCAGCAGTTACGGTGAAAAACTGTTTTTT
V: TRBV18; J: TRBJ2-6; D: NA; size: NA; CDR3: CASSPDSSGANVLTF; DNA: TGTGCCAGCTCACCGGACAGCTCTGGGGCCAACGTCCTGACTTTC
V: TRBV7-2; J: TRBJ2-1; D: TRBD2; size: NA; CDR3: CASSLGPLAGYNEQFF; DNA: TGTGCCAGCAGCTTAGGACCGCTAGCGGGCTACAATGAGCAGTTCTTC
V: TRBV5-5; J: TRBJ2-6; D: TRBD1; size: NA; CDR3: CASSSRTGGPNSGANVLTF; DNA: TGTGCCAGCAGCTCACGCACAGGGGGGCCCAACTCTGGGGCCAACGTCCTGACTTTC
V: TRBV6-5; J: TRBJ2-7; D: TRBD1; size: NA; CDR3: CASSPGTGSKGQYF; DNA: TGTGCCAGCAGTCCCGGGACAGGGAGCAAAGGGCAGTACTTC
V: TRBV25-1; J: TRBJ1-2; D: NA; size: NA; CDR3: CASRGGNYGYTF; DNA: TGTGCCAGCAGGGGGGGTAACTATGGCTACACCTTC